The clone carrying this T cell receptor (beta chain) was seen a handful of times. This sample was included in a study of shared clonotypes between healthy human individuals. Sorted-subset replicate PCR reactions contained 200 to 250 ng DNA, corresponding to about 30,000 T cell genomes. TCRdb keeps only in-frame clones here, not all; method: immunoSEQ multiplex PCR. Of over 850,000 clones listed, approximately 80% are singletons. The V gene lost 2 bases and the J gene lost 6 bases, with 7 bases spanning the gap. Germline CDR1 KGHSH, CDR2 LQKENI. The CDR3 has 13 amino acids. Caucasian adults living in Nashville, Tennessee, provided all samples.

The clonotype comes from a man younger than 35 in good health. Some clones in this sample may be carry-over from other donors' samples. This chain uses TRBV18 with TRBJ2-2; D unresolved. Sequencing was done on a sample of memory CD4+ T cells from PBMCs. Subset of the sample: CD45RA-negative fraction. This CDR3 is CASSPSGPGELFF. The CDR3 nucleotides read TGTGCCAGCTCACCATCAGGCCCCGGGGAGCTGTTTTTT.